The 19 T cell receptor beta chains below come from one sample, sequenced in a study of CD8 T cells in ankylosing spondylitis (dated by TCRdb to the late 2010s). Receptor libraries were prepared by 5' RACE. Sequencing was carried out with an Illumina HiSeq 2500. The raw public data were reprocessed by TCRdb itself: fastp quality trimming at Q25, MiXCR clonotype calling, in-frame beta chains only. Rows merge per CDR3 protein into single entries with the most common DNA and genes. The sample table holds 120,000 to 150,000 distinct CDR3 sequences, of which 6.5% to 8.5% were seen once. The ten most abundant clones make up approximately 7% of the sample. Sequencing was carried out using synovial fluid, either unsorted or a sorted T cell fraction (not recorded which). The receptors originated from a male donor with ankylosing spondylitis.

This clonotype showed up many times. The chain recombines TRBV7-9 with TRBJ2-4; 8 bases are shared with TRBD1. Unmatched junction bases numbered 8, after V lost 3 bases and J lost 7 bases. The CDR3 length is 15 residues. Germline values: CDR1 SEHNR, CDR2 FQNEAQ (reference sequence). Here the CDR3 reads CASSLVQGASNIQYF. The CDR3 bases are TGTGCCAGCAGCTTGGTTCAGGGGGCATCTAACATTCAGTACTTC.

This chain's CDR3 is CASSPHVTIHGELFF. CDR3 bases: TGCGCCAGCAGCCCCCATGTGACCATCCACGGGGAGCTGTTTTTT. This chain links TRBV4-3 with TRBJ2-2; D remains unclear. V was shortened by 4 bases and J by 7 bases, with 16 bases between the two germline ends. Germline values: CDR1 LGHNA, CDR2 YSLEER. The CDR3 sequence is 15 residues long.

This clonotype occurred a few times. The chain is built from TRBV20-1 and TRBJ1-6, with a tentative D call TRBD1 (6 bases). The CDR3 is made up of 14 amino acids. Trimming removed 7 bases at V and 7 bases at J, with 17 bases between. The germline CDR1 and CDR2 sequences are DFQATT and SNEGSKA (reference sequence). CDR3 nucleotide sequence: TGCAGTGTCCCGGGCAGGGGAGGAAATTCACCCCTCCACTTT. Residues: CSVPGRGGNSPLHF.

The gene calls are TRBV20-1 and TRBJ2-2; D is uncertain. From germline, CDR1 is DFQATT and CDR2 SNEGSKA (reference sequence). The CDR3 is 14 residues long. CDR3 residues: CSVGHAPGTGELFF. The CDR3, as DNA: TGCAGCGTCGGTCACGCACCGGGCACCGGGGAGCTGTTTTTT.

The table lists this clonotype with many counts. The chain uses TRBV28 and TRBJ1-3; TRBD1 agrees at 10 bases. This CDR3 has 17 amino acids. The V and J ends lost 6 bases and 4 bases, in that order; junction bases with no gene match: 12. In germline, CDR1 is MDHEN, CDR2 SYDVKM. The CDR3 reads CASRNPGQGTKGNTIYF. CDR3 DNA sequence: TGTGCCAGCAGGAATCCGGGACAGGGGACGAAAGGAAACACCATATATTTT.

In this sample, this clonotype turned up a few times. In DNA, the CDR3 is TGCAGCGCTGTGGGAAGGGGGCAAGAGACCCAGTACTTC. It is translated as CSAVGRGQETQYF. The V gene is TRBV29-1, the J gene TRBJ2-5; tentative D call: TRBD1 (6 bases). Germline lookup yields CDR1 SQVTM and CDR2 ANQGSEA. This CDR3 contains 13 residues. Trimming stripped 7 bases from V and 2 bases from J, with 14 bases between. Full variable domain (outside the CDR3, taken from reference TRBV29-1 and TRBJ2-5): SAVISQKPSRDICQRGTSLTIQCQVDSQVTMMFWYRQQPGQSLTLIATANQGSEATYESGFVIDKFPISRPNLTFSTLTVSNMSPEDSSIYLCSAVGRGQETQYFGPGTRLLVL.

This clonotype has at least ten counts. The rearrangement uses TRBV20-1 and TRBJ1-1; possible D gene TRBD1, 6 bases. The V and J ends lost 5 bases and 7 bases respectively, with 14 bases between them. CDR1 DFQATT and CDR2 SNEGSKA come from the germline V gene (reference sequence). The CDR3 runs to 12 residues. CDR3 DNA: TGCAGTGCTCCTGACAGGCGATATGAAGCTTTCTTT. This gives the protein CSAPDRRYEAFF.

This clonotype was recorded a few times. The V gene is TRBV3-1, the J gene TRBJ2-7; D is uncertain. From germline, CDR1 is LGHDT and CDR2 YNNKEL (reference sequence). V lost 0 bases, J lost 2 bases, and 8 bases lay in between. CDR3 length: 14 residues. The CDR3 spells CASSQDPLTYEQYF. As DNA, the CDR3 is TGTGCCAGCAGCCAAGACCCCCTTACCTACGAGCAGTACTTC.

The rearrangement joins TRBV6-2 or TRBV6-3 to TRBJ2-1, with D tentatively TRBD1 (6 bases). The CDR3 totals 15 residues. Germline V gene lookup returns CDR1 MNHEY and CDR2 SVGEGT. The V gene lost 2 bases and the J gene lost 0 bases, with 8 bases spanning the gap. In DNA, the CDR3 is TGTGCCAGCAGTTACGGGACACCCTCCTACAATGAGCAGTTCTTC. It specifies CASSYGTPSYNEQFF.

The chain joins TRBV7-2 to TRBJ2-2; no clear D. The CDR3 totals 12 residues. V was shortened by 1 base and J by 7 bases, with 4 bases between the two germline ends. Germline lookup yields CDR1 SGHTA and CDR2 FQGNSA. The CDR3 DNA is TGTGCCAGCAGCTTAGAAGTCGGGGAGCTGTTTTTT. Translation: CASSLEVGELFF.

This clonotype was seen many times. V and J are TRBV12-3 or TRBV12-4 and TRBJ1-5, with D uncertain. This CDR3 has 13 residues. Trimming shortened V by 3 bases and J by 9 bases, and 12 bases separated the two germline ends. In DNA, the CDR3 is TGTGCCAGCAGTTTCTCCGGCTTCGGGCCCCAGCATTTT. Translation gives CASSFSGFGPQHF.

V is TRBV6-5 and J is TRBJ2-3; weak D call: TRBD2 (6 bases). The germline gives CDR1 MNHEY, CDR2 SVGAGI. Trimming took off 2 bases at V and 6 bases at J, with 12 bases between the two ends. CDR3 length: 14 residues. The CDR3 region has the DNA TGTGCCAGCAGTTACACCGGGGAGGTTGATACGCAGTATTTT. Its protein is CASSYTGEVDTQYF.

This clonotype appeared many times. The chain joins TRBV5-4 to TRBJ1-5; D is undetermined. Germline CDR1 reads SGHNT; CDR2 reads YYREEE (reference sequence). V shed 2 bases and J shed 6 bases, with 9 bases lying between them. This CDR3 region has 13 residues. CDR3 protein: CASSLHGSQPQHF. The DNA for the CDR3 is TGTGCCAGCAGCTTACATGGGAGTCAGCCCCAGCATTTT.

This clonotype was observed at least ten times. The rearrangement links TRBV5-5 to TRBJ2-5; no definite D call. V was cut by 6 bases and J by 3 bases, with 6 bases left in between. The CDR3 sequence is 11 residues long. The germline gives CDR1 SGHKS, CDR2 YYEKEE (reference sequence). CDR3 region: CASTKKETQYF. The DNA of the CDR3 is TGTGCCAGCACCAAGAAAGAGACCCAGTACTTC. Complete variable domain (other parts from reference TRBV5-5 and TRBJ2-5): DAGVTQSPTHLIKTRGQQVTLRCSPISGHKSVSWYQQVLGQGPQFIFQYYEKEERGRGNFPDRFSARQFPNYSSELNVNALLLGDSALYLCASTKKETQYFGPGTRLLVL.

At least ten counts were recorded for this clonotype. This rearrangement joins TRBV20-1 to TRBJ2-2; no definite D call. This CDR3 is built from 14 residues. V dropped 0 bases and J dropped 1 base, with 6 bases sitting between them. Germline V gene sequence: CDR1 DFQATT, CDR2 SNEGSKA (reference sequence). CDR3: CSARDRQNTGELFF. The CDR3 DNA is TGCAGTGCTAGAGATCGACAGAACACCGGGGAGCTGTTTTTT.

The CDR3 is CSATRASGAEQFF. CDR3 coding DNA: TGCAGTGCTACCCGGGCTAGCGGGGCTGAGCAGTTCTTC. V gene TRBV20-1 combines with J gene TRBJ2-1, with TRBD2 matching 9 bases. The germline V gene has CDR1 DFQATT and CDR2 SNEGSKA (reference sequence). The CDR3 is made up of 13 amino acids. V was clipped by 4 bases and J by 9 bases; unmatched bases: 7.

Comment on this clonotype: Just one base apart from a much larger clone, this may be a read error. The CDR3 coding sequence is TGTGCCAGCAGCGGGACTAGCGGATACACTGAGCAGTTCTTC. Amino acid sequence: CASSGTSGYTEQFF. The chain links TRBV7-9 to TRBJ2-1; 11 nucleotides align to TRBD2. This CDR3 region has 14 residues. Germline V gene data show CDR1 as SEHNR and CDR2 as FQNEAQ (reference sequence).

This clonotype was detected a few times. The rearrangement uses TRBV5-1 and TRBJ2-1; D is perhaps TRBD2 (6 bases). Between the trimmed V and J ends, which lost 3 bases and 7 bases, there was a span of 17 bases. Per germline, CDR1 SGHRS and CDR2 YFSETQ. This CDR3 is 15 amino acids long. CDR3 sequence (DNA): TGCGCCAGCAGCTGGGGGGAAGGCTTACGGAATGAGCAGTTCTTC. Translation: CASSWGEGLRNEQFF.

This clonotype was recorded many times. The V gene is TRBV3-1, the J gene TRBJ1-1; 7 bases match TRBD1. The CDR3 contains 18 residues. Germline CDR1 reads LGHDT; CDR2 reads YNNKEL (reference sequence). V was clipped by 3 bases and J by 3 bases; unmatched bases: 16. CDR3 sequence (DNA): TGTGCCAGCAGCCAGCATCCGGGACAGTCAAAGATTCACACTGAAGCTTTCTTT. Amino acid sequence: CASSQHPGQSKIHTEAFF.